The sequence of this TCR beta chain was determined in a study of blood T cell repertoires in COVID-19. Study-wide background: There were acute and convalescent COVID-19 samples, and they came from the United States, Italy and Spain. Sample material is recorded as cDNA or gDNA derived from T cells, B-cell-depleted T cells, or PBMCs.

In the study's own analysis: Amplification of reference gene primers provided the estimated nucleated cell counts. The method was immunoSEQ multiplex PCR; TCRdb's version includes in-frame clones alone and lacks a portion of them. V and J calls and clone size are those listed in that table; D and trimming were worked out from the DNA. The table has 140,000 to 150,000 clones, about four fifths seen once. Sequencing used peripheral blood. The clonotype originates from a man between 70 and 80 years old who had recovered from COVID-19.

In nucleotides, the CDR3 is TGTGCCAGCAGCTTGTCAGACAGTGGCTATGGCTACACCTTC. This translates into CASSLSDSGYGYTF. This chain links TRBV7-9 with TRBJ1-2, with D perhaps matching TRBD1 (5 bases). Trimming took 3 bases from V and 4 from J, leaving 12 bases between them. The length of the CDR3 is 14 residues. Germline V lookup: CDR1 SEHNR, CDR2 FQNEAQ (reference sequence). Full variable domain (rest looked up from reference TRBV7-9 and TRBJ1-2): DTGVSQNPRHKITKRGQNVTFRCDPISEHNRLYWYRQTLGQGPEFLTYFQNEAQLEKSRLLSDRFSAERPKGSFSTLEIQRTEQGDSAMYLCASSLSDSGYGYTFGSGTRLTVV.